A single sample gave rise to the 29 T cell receptor beta chains below, sequenced in a study of blood T cell repertoires in COVID-19. Profiled with immunoSEQ multiplex PCR; TCRdb holds only in-frame clones, not every one. The data show hundreds of thousands of clones, with 80% to 90% seen just once and roughly 5% held by the top ten. Material for sequencing was peripheral blood. Source of these receptors: a man aged 40-49 years with acute or convalescent COVID-19.

The chain recombines TRBV11-2 with TRBJ1-4; D call uncertain. CDR1 is SGHAT and CDR2 is FQNNGV in the germline V gene. The V end was cut by 3 bases, the J end by 7 bases, with 12 bases between. This CDR3 comprises 14 residues. The CDR3 region is CASSFGVGGEKLFF. The CDR3 DNA reads as TGTGCCAGCAGCTTCGGGGTTGGAGGTGAAAAACTGTTTTTT.

The chain couples TRBV7-2 to TRBJ1-2; D unresolved. The CDR3 runs 14 residues. The germline gives CDR1 SGHTA, CDR2 FQGNSA. Trimming took 5 bases from V and 8 from J, leaving 18 bases between them. The CDR3 sequence is CASSPSPRTGGYTF. The CDR3 nucleotides read TGTGCCAGCAGCCCCAGCCCCCGAACGGGAGGCTACACCTTC.

The chain is built from TRBV11-2 and TRBJ1-2; weak D call: TRBD1 (5 bases). Germline V CDR1 and CDR2: SGHAT, FQNNGV. The CDR3 is 13 residues long. The ends were cut back, 3 bases at V and 3 bases at J, with 8 bases in the middle. The CDR3 protein is CASSFGADYGYTF. The CDR3 nucleotides read TGTGCCAGCAGCTTTGGGGCAGACTATGGCTACACCTTC.

The V gene is TRBV24-1, the J gene TRBJ2-7; D may be TRBD2 (6 bases). Trimming left V 5 bases short and J 1 base short, with 11 bases between. In germline, CDR1 is KGHDR, CDR2 SFDVKD. The CDR3 contains 14 residues. CDR3 loop: CATSAGAESYEQYF. CDR3 sequence (DNA): TGTGCCACCAGTGCGGGAGCGGAGTCCTACGAGCAGTACTTC.

The J gene is TRBJ1-5, the V gene TRBV4-2; 7 nucleotides align to TRBD1. Germline V gene lookup returns CDR1 LGHNA and CDR2 YNFKEQ. V trimming: 3 bases; J trimming: 7 bases; junction bases outside the gene matches: 9. The CDR3 covers 15 residues. The chain's CDR3 is CASSQGGDRGQPQHF. CDR3 in DNA: TGTGCCAGCAGCCAGGGTGGGGACAGAGGGCAGCCCCAGCATTTT.

The chain joins TRBV11-2 to TRBJ2-3; no clear D. Germline loops: CDR1 SGHAT, CDR2 FQNNGV. The CDR3 totals 13 residues. Trimming removed 6 bases at V and 6 bases at J, with 13 bases between. CDR3 in amino acids: CASSSRGGDTQYF. The DNA for the CDR3 is TGTGCCAGCAGTTCCCGCGGTGGGGATACGCAGTATTTT.

This clone appeared once. The chain employs TRBV4-2 and TRBJ1-5; possibly TRBD1 for D (5 bases). V lost 4 bases and J lost 1, with 17 bases in between. The germline V gene has CDR1 LGHNA and CDR2 YNFKEQ. The length of the CDR3 is 17 residues. The CDR3, as DNA: TGTGCCAGCAGCCCCGGGCAAGGGAGGGACAGCAATCAGCCCCAGCATTTT. As protein: CASSPGQGRDSNQPQHF.

The V gene is TRBV6-7, the J gene TRBJ2-7, with D unresolved. TRBV6-7 falls under the ORF class, with uncertain function. The CDR3 sequence is 14 residues long. V shed 5 bases and J shed 3 bases, with 14 bases lying between them. The CDR3 sequence: CASSAPVPSYEQYF. In DNA, the CDR3 is TGTGCCAGCAGTGCCCCCGTACCCAGCTACGAGCAGTACTTC.

In this sample, this clone turned up a few times. This chain joins TRBV14 and TRBJ2-3; weak D call: TRBD2 (5 bases). The CDR3 covers 17 residues. Trimming stripped 0 bases from V and 2 bases from J, with 15 bases between. Germline V gene sequence: CDR1 SGHDN, CDR2 FVKESK. For the CDR3, the DNA is TGTGCCAGCAGCCAAGACAGGTTGAGCGGACCCACAGATACGCAGTATTTT. Amino acid sequence: CASSQDRLSGPTDTQYF.

The genes are TRBV6-6 and TRBJ1-4, with D possibly TRBD1 on 5 matching bases. Germline V gene data show CDR1 as MNHNY and CDR2 as SVGAGI (reference sequence). The CDR3 spans 15 residues. Trimming took 5 bases from V and 7 from J, leaving 17 bases between them. CDR3 DNA sequence: TGTGCCAGCAGTCCCGGGGGGGGTCACACTGAAAAACTGTTTTTT. Protein sequence: CASSPGGGHTEKLFF.

V and J are TRBV6-5 and TRBJ1-1; no firm D call. V shed 6 bases and J shed 7 bases, with 12 bases lying between them. CDR1 and CDR2 from the germline V gene are MNHEY and SVGAGI. This CDR3 is built from 12 residues. The CDR3 loop reads CASSRGDLEAFF. CDR3 nucleotide sequence: TGTGCCAGCAGCCGCGGAGACCTTGAAGCTTTCTTT.

This chain links TRBV13 with TRBJ2-1, with 8 nucleotides matching TRBD1. CDR1 and CDR2 from the germline V gene are PRHDT and FYEKMQ (reference sequence). The V segment lost 4 bases and the J segment 8 bases; nucleotides outside the gene matches: 13. The CDR3 length is 16 residues. CDR3 DNA: TGTGCCAGCAGCTCTCAACAGGGGGTTTCTGAATATGAGCAGTTCTTC. As protein: CASSSQQGVSEYEQFF.

This chain joins TRBV2 and TRBJ1-2; D remains ambiguous. V was pared by 4 bases and J by 5 bases, with 11 bases between. Per germline, CDR1 SNHLY and CDR2 FYNNEI. The CDR3 runs to 13 residues. DNA of the CDR3: TGTGCCAGCAGTGTGCGAGTCTTTTATGGCTACACCTTC. The encoded protein is CASSVRVFYGYTF.

The chain is built from TRBV15 and TRBJ1-4; D is ambiguous. CDR3 length: 16 amino acids. Trimming took 0 bases from V and 3 from J, leaving 11 bases between them. Looked up from germline, CDR1 is LNHNV and CDR2 is YYDKDF (reference sequence). The CDR3 protein is CATSRDPPSSNEKLFF. In DNA, the CDR3 is TGTGCCACCAGCAGAGATCCCCCCAGTTCTAATGAAAAACTGTTTTTT. The complete variable domain, with remaining parts taken from reference TRBV15 and TRBJ1-4, reads DAMVIQNPRYQVTQFGKPVTLSCSQTLNHNVMYWYQQKSSQAPKLLFHYYDKDFNNEADTPDNFQSRRPNTSFCFLDIRSPGLGDTAMYLCATSRDPPSSNEKLFFGSGTQLSVL.

Here the CDR3 reads CASTTTAGNPSPLHF. CDR3 in DNA: TGTGCCAGTACCACAACGGCAGGGAATCCCTCACCCCTCCACTTT. The V gene is TRBV19, the J gene TRBJ1-6; TRBD1 might be the D (5 bases). This CDR3 is built from 15 residues. Germline-derived CDR1 and CDR2 are LNHDA and SQIVND (reference sequence). V was trimmed by 7 bases and J by 10 bases, leaving 20 bases between them.

The CDR3 nucleotides are TGCGCCAGCAGCTTGGGGACAGGACCGTCTGAAGCTTTCTTT. Its protein is CASSLGTGPSEAFF. The chain employs TRBV5-1 and TRBJ1-1; 7 bases line up with TRBD1. With V trimmed by 0 bases and J by 6 bases, 5 bases remained unmatched. Germline-derived CDR1 and CDR2 are SGHRS and YFSETQ. The CDR3 runs 14 residues.

V usage is TRBV30 and J usage is TRBJ1-2; 8 positions agree with TRBD1. Looked up from germline, CDR1 is GTSNPN and CDR2 is SVGIG (reference sequence). With 3 bases clipped from V and 6 bases from J, the junction kept 6 bases outside the gene matches. The length of the CDR3 is 13 residues. The CDR3 region has the DNA TGTGCCTGGAGCCCGGACAGGGACCATGGCTACACCTTC. This gives the protein CAWSPDRDHGYTF. Variable domain in full (rest from reference TRBV30 and TRBJ1-2): SQTIHQWPATLVQPVGSPLSLECTVEGTSNPNLYWYRQAAGRGLQLLFYSVGIGQISSEVPQNLSASRPQDRQFILSSKKLLLSDSGFYLCAWSPDRDHGYTFGSGTRLTVV.

This chain joins TRBV2 and TRBJ1-2; D is undetermined. CDR3 length: 14 amino acids. Trimming removed 1 base at V and 8 bases at J, with 14 bases between. The germline V gene has CDR1 SNHLY and CDR2 FYNNEI. CDR3 region: CASSEELVLGGYTF. The CDR3 bases are TGTGCCAGCAGTGAAGAGTTGGTCCTCGGGGGCTACACCTTC.

The V call is TRBV11-2, the J call TRBJ2-7, with D possibly being TRBD2 (6 bases). This CDR3 spans 15 amino acids. CDR1 is SGHAT and CDR2 is FQNNGV in the germline V gene. The ends were cut back, 3 bases at V and 3 bases at J, with 15 bases in the middle. CDR3 bases: TGTGCCAGCAGCTTTGGGCAGGGAGGAAACTACGAGCAGTACTTC. This encodes CASSFGQGGNYEQYF.

The rearrangement joins TRBV7-9 to TRBJ2-3; weak D call: TRBD2 (5 bases). Germline assignment: CDR1 SEHNR and CDR2 FQNEAQ (reference sequence). The ends were cut back, 5 bases at V and 2 bases at J, with 11 bases in the middle. This CDR3 comprises 14 residues. The CDR3 region has the DNA TGTGCCAGCAGCCCCGGACTCACCACAGATACGCAGTATTTT. It codes for CASSPGLTTDTQYF.

This clone was seen once. The chain recombines TRBV12-5 with TRBJ1-3; D not certain. This CDR3 comprises 15 residues. Germline V gene sequence: CDR1 LGHNT, CDR2 FRNRAP. V shed 1 base and J shed 2 bases, with 9 bases lying between them. The CDR3 is CASGLEGGTGNTIYF. The CDR3 DNA reads as TGTGCTAGTGGTTTGGAGGGAGGAACTGGAAACACCATATATTTT.

V and J are TRBV2 and TRBJ1-2, with D tentatively TRBD1 (5 bases). The CDR3 is 17 residues long. The germline gives CDR1 SNHLY, CDR2 FYNNEI. With 5 bases removed from V and 0 bases from J, the gap between germline ends came to 19 bases. CDR3 residues: CASSLIQGGKSNYGYTF. The CDR3 nucleotides are TGTGCCAGCAGTTTAATTCAGGGAGGGAAGTCTAACTATGGCTACACCTTC.

The rearrangement uses TRBV10-3 and TRBJ1-6; D is unresolved. The CDR3 is made up of 14 amino acids. Per the germline V gene, CDR1 is ENHRY and CDR2 is SYGVKD. V lost 10 bases and J lost 8, with 18 bases in between. CDR3 nucleotide sequence: TGTGCCACTGCGGTAACGGGATGGGATTCACCCCTCCACTTT. Translation: CATAVTGWDSPLHF.

The V call is TRBV5-4, the J call TRBJ1-2, with TRBD1 as a possible D gene (6 bases). Germline V gene sequence: CDR1 SGHNT, CDR2 YYREEE (reference sequence). This CDR3 contains 14 residues. The ends were cut back, 6 bases at V and 1 base at J, with 13 bases in the middle. CDR3 DNA sequence: TGTGCCAGCAACAACAGGGTTAGTAACTATGGCTACACCTTC. Translated, it gives CASNNRVSNYGYTF.

This clone was counted only a few times. The chain joins TRBV5-5 to TRBJ1-6, with a weak D call TRBD1 (5 bases). Germline loops: CDR1 SGHKS, CDR2 YYEKEE (reference sequence). CDR3 size: 16 residues. V was trimmed by 2 bases and J by 0 bases, leaving 9 bases between them. CDR3 sequence (DNA): TGTGCCAGCAGCTTTAGACAGACCTCCTATAATTCACCCCTCCACTTT. Translation: CASSFRQTSYNSPLHF. Based on the CDR3 plus reference TRBV5-5 and TRBJ1-6, the full variable domain is DAGVTQSPTHLIKTRGQQVTLRCSPISGHKSVSWYQQVLGQGPQFIFQYYEKEERGRGNFPDRFSARQFPNYSSELNVNALLLGDSALYLCASSFRQTSYNSPLHFGNGTRLTVT.

The chain uses TRBV6-5 and TRBJ2-1; D gene ambiguous. The germline CDR1 and CDR2 sequences are MNHEY and SVGAGI. This CDR3 contains 11 residues. V gave up 6 bases and J gave up 9 bases, with 9 bases separating them. CDR3 residues: CASSSIGEQFF. CDR3 coding DNA: TGTGCCAGCAGCTCAATCGGTGAGCAGTTCTTC.

The chain links TRBV12-5 to TRBJ2-4; D might be TRBD1 (5 bases). V was trimmed by 6 bases and J by 0 bases, leaving 15 bases between them. Per the germline V gene, CDR1 is LGHNT and CDR2 is FRNRAP. This CDR3 contains 16 residues. The chain's CDR3 is CASGKDRLLAKNIQYF. As DNA, the CDR3 is TGTGCTAGTGGGAAAGACAGACTCCTAGCCAAAAACATTCAGTACTTC.

The table lists this clone with a few counts. The rearrangement uses TRBV7-2 and TRBJ2-1, with 8 bases fitting TRBD1. This CDR3 comprises 15 residues. Germline CDR1 is SGHTA and CDR2 is FQGNSA. The trim removed 5 bases at V and 5 bases at J, leaving 8 bases unmatched. The CDR3 DNA is TGTGCCAGCAGCATCCGGACAGGGATGAACAATGAGCAGTTCTTC. Translated, it gives CASSIRTGMNNEQFF.

This chain uses TRBV6-4 with TRBJ1-5; possibly TRBD1 for D (5 bases). Germline V lookup: CDR1 MRHNA, CDR2 SNTAGT. V was pared by 4 bases and J by 1 base, with 23 bases between. The CDR3 contains 19 residues. The DNA of the CDR3 is TGTGCCAGCAGTGTTAACAGGACTGAGGTGGAGGGGAGCAATCAGCCCCAGCATTTT. As protein: CASSVNRTEVEGSNQPQHF.